The present T cell receptor (beta chain) was sequenced within a study of T cell changes during pregnancy in multiple sclerosis. Measured with immunoSEQ multiplex PCR; TCRdb has only the in-frame clones, and not every one. The sample carries approximately 52,000 clones, approximately 88% recorded once. V lost 0 bases and J lost 2; bases outside the gene matches: 4. The CDR3 runs to 16 residues. The germline V gene encodes CDR1 SGHTA and CDR2 FQGNSA. This clone was counted a single time. This chain uses TRBV7-2 with TRBJ2-1; 7 nucleotides line up with TRBD2. Here the sequenced sample was CD4+ T cells from peripheral blood mononuclear cells, taken in the second trimester of pregnancy. The sequence was obtained from a female donor with multiple sclerosis, enrolled in a pregnancy study. The CDR3 region has the DNA TGTGCCAGCAGCTTAGCGTGGGGAGGGACCTACAATGAGCAGTTCTTC. Protein sequence: CASSLAWGGTYNEQFF.